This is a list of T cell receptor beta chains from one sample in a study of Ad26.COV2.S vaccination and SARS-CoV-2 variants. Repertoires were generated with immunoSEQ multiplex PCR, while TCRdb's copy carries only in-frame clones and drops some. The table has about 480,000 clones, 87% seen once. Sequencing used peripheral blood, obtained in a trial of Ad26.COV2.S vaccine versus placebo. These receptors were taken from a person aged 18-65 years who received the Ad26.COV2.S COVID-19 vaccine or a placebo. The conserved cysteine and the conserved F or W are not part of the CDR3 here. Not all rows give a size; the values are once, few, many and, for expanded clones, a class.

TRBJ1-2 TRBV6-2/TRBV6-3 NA ASRYPGPNYGYT
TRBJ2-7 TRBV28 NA ASSLFGLGGSAYEQY
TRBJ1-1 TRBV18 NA ASSPSGGTEAF
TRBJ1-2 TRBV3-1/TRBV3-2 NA ASSQWLDREYGYT
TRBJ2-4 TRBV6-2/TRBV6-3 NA ASSYSGHILAKNIQY
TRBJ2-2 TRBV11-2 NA ASSLERVFGELF
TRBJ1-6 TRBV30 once AWRGSSYNSPLH
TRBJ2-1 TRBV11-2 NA ASSLVYRQGSRNEQF
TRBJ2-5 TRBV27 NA ASSLWGAEETQY
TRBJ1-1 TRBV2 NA ASSSQDRAGTEAF
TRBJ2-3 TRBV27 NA ASSVAGGLTDTQY
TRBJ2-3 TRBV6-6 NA ASSSVSTQY
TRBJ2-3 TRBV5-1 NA ASSSGASTDTQY
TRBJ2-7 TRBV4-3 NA ASSQEWDRVYEQY
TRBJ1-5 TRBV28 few ASSPGGPSNQPQH
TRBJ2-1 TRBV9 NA ASSVDGRSYNEQF
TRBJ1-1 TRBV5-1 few ASSRTNRGPSPTEAF
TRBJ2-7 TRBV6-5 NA ASSYHGEEQY
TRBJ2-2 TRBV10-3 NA AIGGGRTSNTGELF
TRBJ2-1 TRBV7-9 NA ASSLEGQGAYNEQF
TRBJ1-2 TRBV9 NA ASSAPGQGYT
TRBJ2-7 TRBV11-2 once ASSLDSVFGGVSYEQY
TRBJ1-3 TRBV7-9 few ASSPRTSGNTIY
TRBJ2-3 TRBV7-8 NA ASSLSAMDTQY
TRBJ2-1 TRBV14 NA ASSQDPGLYNEQF
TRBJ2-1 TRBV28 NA ATENIYGTGLSSYNEQF
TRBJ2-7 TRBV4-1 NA ASSQVAGTAYEQY
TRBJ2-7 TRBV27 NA ASSTGTRYEQY
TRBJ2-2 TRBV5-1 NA ASSFFSGPNTGELF
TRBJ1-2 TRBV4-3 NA ASSQEQGRVYGYT
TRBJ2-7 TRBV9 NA ASSPRFETGRYYEQY
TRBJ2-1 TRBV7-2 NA ASSLYGSSYNEQF
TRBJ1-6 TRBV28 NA ASSFWGPRGSPLH
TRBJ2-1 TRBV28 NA ASSLTTGGWEQF
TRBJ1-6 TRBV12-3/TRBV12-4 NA AIRGSYNSPLH
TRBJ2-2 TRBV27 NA ASSRTGLSNTGELF
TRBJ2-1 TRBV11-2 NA ASSLVASGMNEQF
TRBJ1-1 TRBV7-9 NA ASSFGGNTEAF
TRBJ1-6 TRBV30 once AWKHSLANSPLH
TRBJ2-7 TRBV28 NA ASSPAGAFNSYEQY